These 13 T cell receptor beta chains came from one sample sequenced in a study of blood T cells in healthy people across ages. Using a J-beta primer mix together with a sample-barcoded 5' primer, a second PCR was run for about 6 to 11 cycles. TCRdb itself ran the 5' RACE reads through MiXCR, one entry per CDR3 protein. The data show about 2 million distinct CDR3 sequences, about 50% seen once. Sample: blood. These receptors originate from a woman aged 40 to 55 in good health.

V usage is TRBV6-5 and J usage is TRBJ1-6, with 7 nucleotides matching TRBD1. Germline V gene data show CDR1 as MNHEY and CDR2 as SVGAGI. The ends lost 2 bases at V and 6 bases at J; junction bases unmatched: 4. The CDR3 covers 15 residues. CDR3 sequence: CASSYLGTANSPLHF. The CDR3 nucleotides are TGTGCCAGCAGTTACCTCGGGACAGCTAATTCACCCCTCCACTTT.

The chain has TRBV6-6 and TRBJ2-3; 12 bases agree with TRBD1. Germline CDR1 is MNHNY and CDR2 is SVGAGI (reference sequence). The CDR3 extends over 15 amino acids. Losses at the gene ends were 6 bases for V and 4 bases for J; bases not matched to a gene: 5. CDR3 nucleotide sequence: TGTGCCAGCAGCTGGGGACAGGGGGCCTCAGATACGCAGTATTTT. Translating gives CASSWGQGASDTQYF.

This clonotype was found a few times. The chain carries TRBV5-5 and TRBJ2-7, with 9 bases matching TRBD1. The CDR3 covers 14 residues. V dropped 4 bases and J dropped 10; count of bases not matched to a gene: 12. Germline V gene data show CDR1 as SGHKS and CDR2 as YYEKEE (reference sequence). CDR3 coding DNA: TGTGCCAGCAGCACTACAGGGGGCGTAGGCGAACAGTACTTC. Amino acid sequence: CASSTTGGVGEQYF.

The chain employs TRBV19 and TRBJ2-1, with 9 bases fitting TRBD1. V lost 8 bases to trimming and J lost 8 bases; unmatched junction nucleotides: 7. The CDR3 covers 13 residues. Germline V gene data show CDR1 as LNHDA and CDR2 as SQIVND (reference sequence). The CDR3 region has the DNA TGTGCCAGTGGGACAGGGAGCCGCGATGAGCAGTTCTTC. Translating gives CASGTGSRDEQFF.

There are a few counts of this clonotype. The genes are TRBV7-8 and TRBJ1-2, with 8 bases identical to TRBD1. Germline loops: CDR1 SGHVS, CDR2 FQNEAQ. The trim removed 2 bases at V and 6 bases at J, leaving 14 bases unmatched. This CDR3 spans 17 amino acids. This chain's CDR3 is CASSLIGAGGALNGYTF. DNA for the CDR3: TGTGCCAGCAGCTTAATAGGAGCAGGGGGCGCGTTAAATGGCTACACCTTC.

This clonotype appeared a few times. The chain combines TRBV5-1 with TRBJ2-1; the match to TRBD1 covers 8 bases. From germline, CDR1 is SGHRS and CDR2 YFSETQ. With V trimmed by 1 base and J by 7 bases, 7 bases remained unmatched. CDR3 length: 15 amino acids. This CDR3 reads CASSLNRGALNEQFF. DNA for the CDR3: TGCGCCAGCAGCTTGAACAGGGGGGCTTTAAATGAGCAGTTCTTC.

This clonotype was observed a few times. The rearrangement links TRBV10-3 to TRBJ1-4; a weak D match, TRBD1 (6 bases). The CDR3 has 16 amino acids. The V gene's germline CDR1 is ENHRY and CDR2 SYGVKD. Trimming took off 2 bases at V and 6 bases at J, with 16 bases between the two ends. As DNA, the CDR3 is TGTGCCATCAGTGAGCGCAACAGGGAGGGTGATGAAAAACTGTTTTTT. It is translated as CAISERNREGDEKLFF.

The chain joins TRBV4-3 to TRBJ2-3; 9 nucleotides align to TRBD1. CDR3 size: 17 residues. Germline loops: CDR1 LGHNA, CDR2 YSLEER. The CDR3 sequence: CSSSQERDDTGGDTQYF. The CDR3 region has the DNA TGCAGCAGCAGCCAAGAACGGGACGACACAGGGGGCGATACGCAGTATTTT.

This clonotype was seen a few times. V usage is TRBV7-9 and J usage is TRBJ2-3; D tentatively reads TRBD1 or TRBD2 (5 bases each). Per germline, CDR1 SEHNR and CDR2 FQNEAQ (reference sequence). The V end was cut by 2 bases, the J end by 3 bases, with 12 bases between. The CDR3 runs 15 residues. CDR3 sequence: CASSLRGTGTDTQYF. Here the CDR3 DNA reads TGTGCCAGCAGCTTAAGAGGGACCGGGACAGATACGCAGTATTTT.

The sample holds many counts of this clonotype. The chain couples TRBV6-2 or TRBV6-3 to TRBJ2-5; 10 positions agree with TRBD1. Germline CDR1 and CDR2: MNHEY and SVGEGT. This CDR3 has 17 amino acids. The ends lost 5 bases at V and 1 base at J; junction bases unmatched: 10. This CDR3 is CASSLDRDRGAQETQYF. The CDR3 nucleotides are TGTGCCAGCAGTCTTGACCGGGACAGGGGAGCCCAAGAGACCCAGTACTTC.

As DNA, the CDR3 is TGCGCCAGCGACACCGGGACTAGCACAGATACGCAGTATTTT. Its protein product is CASDTGTSTDTQYF. V gene TRBV5-1 combines with J gene TRBJ2-3; D is perhaps TRBD2 (6 bases). V was trimmed by 7 bases and J by 0 bases, leaving 12 bases between them. The CDR3 totals 14 residues. CDR1 is SGHRS, CDR2 YFSETQ, per germline.

This clonotype was picked up a small number of times. The CDR3 sequence: CASSLGTGVPYGYTF. The CDR3, as DNA: TGTGCCAGCAGCTTAGGGACAGGGGTGCCCTATGGCTACACCTTC. The chain has TRBV7-2 and TRBJ1-2, with TRBD1 identical over 9 bases. The CDR3 runs to 15 residues. The V and J ends lost 1 base and 4 bases, in that order; junction bases with no gene match: 4. The V gene's germline CDR1 is SGHTA and CDR2 FQGNSA.

The rearrangement joins TRBV2 to TRBJ1-2, with unresolved D. This CDR3 has 12 amino acids. Trimming shortened V by 8 bases and J by 4 bases, and 11 bases separated the two germline ends. Looked up from germline, CDR1 is SNHLY and CDR2 is FYNNEI. DNA of the CDR3: TGTGCCAGCCTGATGCCGTTCTATGGCTACACCTTC. Amino acids: CASLMPFYGYTF.